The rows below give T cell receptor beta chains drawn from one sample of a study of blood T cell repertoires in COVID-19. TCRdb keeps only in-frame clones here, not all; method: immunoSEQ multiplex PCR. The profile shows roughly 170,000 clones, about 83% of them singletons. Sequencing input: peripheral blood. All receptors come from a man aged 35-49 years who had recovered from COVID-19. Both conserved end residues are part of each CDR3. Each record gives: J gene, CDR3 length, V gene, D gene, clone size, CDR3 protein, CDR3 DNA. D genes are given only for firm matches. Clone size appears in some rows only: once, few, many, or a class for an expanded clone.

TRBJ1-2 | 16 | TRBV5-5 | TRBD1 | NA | CASSLDGQGNRYGYTF | TGTGCCAGCAGCTTGGATGGACAGGGAAACCGCTATGGCTACACCTTC
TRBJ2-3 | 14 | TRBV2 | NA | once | CASSGVRGTDTQYF | TGTGCCAGCAGTGGGGTACGGGGGACAGATACGCAGTATTTT
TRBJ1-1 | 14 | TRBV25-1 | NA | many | CASSVQGGAAEAFF | TGTGCCAGCAGTGTGCAGGGTGGGGCCGCTGAAGCTTTCTTT
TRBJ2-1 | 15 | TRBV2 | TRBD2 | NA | CASSNSGLSYNEQFF | TGTGCCAGCAGTAATAGCGGGCTGTCCTACAATGAGCAGTTCTTC
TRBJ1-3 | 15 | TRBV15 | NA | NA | CATSRDRVSGNTIYF | TGTGCCACCAGCAGAGACAGGGTCTCTGGAAACACCATATATTTT
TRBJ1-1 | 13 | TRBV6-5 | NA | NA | CASSPQGISEAFF | TGTGCCAGCAGCCCCCAGGGGATCTCTGAAGCTTTCTTT
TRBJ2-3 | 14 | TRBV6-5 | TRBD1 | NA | CASRAGTGEGTQYF | TGTGCCAGCAGAGCCGGGACAGGGGAGGGTACGCAGTATTTT
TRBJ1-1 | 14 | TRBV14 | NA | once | CASSPNLGGQEAFF | TGTGCCAGCAGCCCAAATTTAGGCGGTCAGGAAGCTTTCTTT
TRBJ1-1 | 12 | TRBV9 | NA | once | CASSVAEGEAFF | TGTGCCAGCAGCGTAGCCGAGGGAGAAGCTTTCTTT
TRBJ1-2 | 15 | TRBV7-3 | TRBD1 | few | CASSLTAGGIYGYTF | TGTGCCAGCAGCTTAACGGCAGGGGGGATCTATGGCTACACCTTC
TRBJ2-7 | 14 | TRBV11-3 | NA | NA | CASSLSEHNYEQYF | TGTGCCAGCAGCCTAAGTGAGCATAATTACGAGCAGTACTTC
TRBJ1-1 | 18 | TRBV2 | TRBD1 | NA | CASNPGQGAILIVTEAFF | TGTGCCAGCAATCCGGGACAGGGGGCTATTTTGATAGTCACTGAAGCTTTCTTT
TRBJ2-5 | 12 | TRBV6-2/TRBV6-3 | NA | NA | CASSDPVETQYF | TGTGCCAGCAGTGATCCAGTTGAGACCCAGTACTTC
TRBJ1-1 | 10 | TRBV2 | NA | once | CASRGAEAFF | TGTGCCAGCAGAGGGGCTGAAGCTTTCTTT
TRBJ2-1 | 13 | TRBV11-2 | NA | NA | CASSLLVGNEQFF | TGTGCCAGCAGCTTGCTAGTAGGTAATGAGCAGTTCTTC
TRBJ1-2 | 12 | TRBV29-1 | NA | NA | CSVEVGGYGYTF | TGCAGCGTTGAGGTGGGGGGGTATGGCTACACCTTC
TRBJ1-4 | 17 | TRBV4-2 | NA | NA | CASSQDMAGATNEKLFF | TGTGCCAGCAGCCAAGATATGGCAGGTGCAACTAATGAAAAACTGTTTTTT
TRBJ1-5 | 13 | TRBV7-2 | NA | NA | CASSGGANQPQHF | TGTGCCAGCAGCGGCGGGGCAAATCAGCCCCAGCATTTT